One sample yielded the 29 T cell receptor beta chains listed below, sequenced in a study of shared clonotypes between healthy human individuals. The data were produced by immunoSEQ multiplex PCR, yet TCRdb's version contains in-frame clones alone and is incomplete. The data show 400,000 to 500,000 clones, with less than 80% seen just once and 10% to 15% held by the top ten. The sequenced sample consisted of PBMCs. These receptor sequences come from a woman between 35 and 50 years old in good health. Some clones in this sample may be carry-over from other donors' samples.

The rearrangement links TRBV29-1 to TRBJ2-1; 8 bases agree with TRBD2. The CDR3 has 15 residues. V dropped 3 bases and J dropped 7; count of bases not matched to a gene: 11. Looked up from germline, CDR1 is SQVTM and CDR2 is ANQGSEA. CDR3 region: CSVESPAGVVNEQFF. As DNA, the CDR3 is TGCAGCGTTGAGAGTCCAGCGGGAGTGGTAAATGAGCAGTTCTTC.

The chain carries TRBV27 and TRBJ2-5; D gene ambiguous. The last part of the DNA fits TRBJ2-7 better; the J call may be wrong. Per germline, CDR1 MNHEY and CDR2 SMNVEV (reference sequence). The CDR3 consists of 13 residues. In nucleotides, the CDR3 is TGTGCCAGCAGTGTGGCCAGCTCCTACGAGCAGTACTTC. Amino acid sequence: CASSVASSYEQYF.

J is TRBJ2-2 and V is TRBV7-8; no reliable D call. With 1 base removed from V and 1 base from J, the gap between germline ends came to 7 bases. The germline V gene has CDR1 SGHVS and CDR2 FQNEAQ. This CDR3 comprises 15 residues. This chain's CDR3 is CASSLGWLNTGELFF. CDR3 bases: TGTGCCAGCAGCTTAGGCTGGCTGAACACCGGGGAGCTGTTTTTT.

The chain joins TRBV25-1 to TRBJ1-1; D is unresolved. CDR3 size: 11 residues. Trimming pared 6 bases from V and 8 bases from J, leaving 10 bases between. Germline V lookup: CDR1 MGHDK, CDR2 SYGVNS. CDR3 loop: CASRREAEAFF. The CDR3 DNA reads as TGTGCCAGCAGGAGGGAGGCAGAAGCTTTCTTT.

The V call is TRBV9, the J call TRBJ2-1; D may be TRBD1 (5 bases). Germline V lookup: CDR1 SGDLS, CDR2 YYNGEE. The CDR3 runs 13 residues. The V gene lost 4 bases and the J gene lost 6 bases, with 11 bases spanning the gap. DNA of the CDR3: TGTGCCAGCAGCCTGGTAGGGGTCAATGAGCAGTTCTTC. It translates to CASSLVGVNEQFF.

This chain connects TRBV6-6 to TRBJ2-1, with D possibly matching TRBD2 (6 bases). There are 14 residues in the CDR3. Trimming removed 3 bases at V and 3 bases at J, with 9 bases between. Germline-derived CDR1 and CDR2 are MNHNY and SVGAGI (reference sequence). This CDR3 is CASSYRGGYNEQFF. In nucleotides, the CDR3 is TGTGCCAGCAGTTATCGGGGAGGCTACAATGAGCAGTTCTTC.

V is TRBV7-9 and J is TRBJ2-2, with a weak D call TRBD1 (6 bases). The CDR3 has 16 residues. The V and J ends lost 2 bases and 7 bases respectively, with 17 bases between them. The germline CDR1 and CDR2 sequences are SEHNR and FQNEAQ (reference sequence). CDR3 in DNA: TGTGCCAGCAGCTTAACTGACAGGCCCACCAGCGGGGAGCTGTTTTTT. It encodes CASSLTDRPTSGELFF.

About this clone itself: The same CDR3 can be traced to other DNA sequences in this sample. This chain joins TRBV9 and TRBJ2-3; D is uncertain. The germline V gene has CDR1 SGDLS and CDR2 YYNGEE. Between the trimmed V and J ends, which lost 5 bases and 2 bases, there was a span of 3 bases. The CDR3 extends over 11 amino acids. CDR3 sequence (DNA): TGTGCCAGCAGTTACACAGATACGCAGTATTTT. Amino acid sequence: CASSYTDTQYF.

The CDR3 nucleotides are TGTGCCAGTAGTAACTCCCCCCAGGGAGCATCGGGGGAAAAACTGTTTTTT. It specifies CASSNSPQGASGEKLFF. The J gene is TRBJ1-4, the V gene TRBV19; D might be TRBD1 (5 bases). The V and J ends lost 4 bases and 8 bases respectively, with 23 bases between them. The CDR3 runs to 17 residues. CDR1 LNHDA and CDR2 SQIVND come from the germline V gene (reference sequence).

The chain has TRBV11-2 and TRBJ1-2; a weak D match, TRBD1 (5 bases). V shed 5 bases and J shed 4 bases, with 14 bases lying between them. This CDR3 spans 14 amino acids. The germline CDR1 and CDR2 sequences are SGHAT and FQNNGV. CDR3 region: CASSRGVVGYGYTF. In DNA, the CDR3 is TGTGCCAGCAGCCGAGGGGTGGTCGGCTATGGCTACACCTTC.

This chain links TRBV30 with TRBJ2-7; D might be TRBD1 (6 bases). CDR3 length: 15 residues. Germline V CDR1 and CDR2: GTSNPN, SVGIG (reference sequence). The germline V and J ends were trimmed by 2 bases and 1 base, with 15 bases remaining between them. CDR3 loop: CAWSRGTQISYEQYF. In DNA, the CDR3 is TGTGCCTGGAGTAGAGGGACACAAATTTCCTACGAGCAGTACTTC.

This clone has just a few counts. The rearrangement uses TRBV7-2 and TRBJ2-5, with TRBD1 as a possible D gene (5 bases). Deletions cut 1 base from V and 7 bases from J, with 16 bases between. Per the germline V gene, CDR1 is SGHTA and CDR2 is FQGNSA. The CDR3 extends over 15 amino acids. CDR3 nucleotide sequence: TGTGCCAGCAGCTTAGGTCAGGGCGGTGGACGGACCCAGTACTTC. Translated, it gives CASSLGQGGGRTQYF.

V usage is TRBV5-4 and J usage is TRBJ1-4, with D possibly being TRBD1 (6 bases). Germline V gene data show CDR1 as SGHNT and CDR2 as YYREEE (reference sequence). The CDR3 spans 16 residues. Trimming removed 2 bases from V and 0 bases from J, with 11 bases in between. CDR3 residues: CASSFGGTATNEKLFF. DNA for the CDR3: TGTGCCAGCAGCTTTGGGGGCACCGCAACTAATGAAAAACTGTTTTTT.

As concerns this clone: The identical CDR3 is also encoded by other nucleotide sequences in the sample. CDR3 loop: CAIGGGNTIYF. Written as DNA, the CDR3 is TGTGCCATCGGGGGTGGAAACACCATATATTTT. The J gene is TRBJ1-3, the V gene TRBV10-3; maybe TRBD1 (5 bases). This CDR3 is 11 amino acids long. Germline V gene data show CDR1 as ENHRY and CDR2 as SYGVKD. The germline V and J ends were trimmed by 8 bases and 3 bases, with 5 bases remaining between them.

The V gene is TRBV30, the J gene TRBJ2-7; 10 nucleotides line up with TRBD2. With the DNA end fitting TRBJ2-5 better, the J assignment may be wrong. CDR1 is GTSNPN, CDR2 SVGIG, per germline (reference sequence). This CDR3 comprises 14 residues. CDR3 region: CAWTSGSFQETQYF. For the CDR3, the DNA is TGTGCCTGGACTAGCGGGAGCTTTCAGGAGACCCAGTACTTC.

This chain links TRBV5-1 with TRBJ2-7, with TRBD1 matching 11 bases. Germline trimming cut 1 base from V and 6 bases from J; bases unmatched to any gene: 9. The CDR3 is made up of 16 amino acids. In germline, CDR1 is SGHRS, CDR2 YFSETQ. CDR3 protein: CASSLRTGGDVSEQYF. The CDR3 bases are TGCGCCAGCAGCTTGAGGACAGGGGGCGACGTATCCGAGCAGTACTTC. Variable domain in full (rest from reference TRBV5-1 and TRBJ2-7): KAGVTQTPRYLIKTRGQQVTLSCSPISGHRSVSWYQQTPGQGLQFLFEYFSETQRNKGNFPGRFSGRQFSNSRSEMNVSTLELGDSALYLCASSLRTGGDVSEQYFGPGTRLTVT.

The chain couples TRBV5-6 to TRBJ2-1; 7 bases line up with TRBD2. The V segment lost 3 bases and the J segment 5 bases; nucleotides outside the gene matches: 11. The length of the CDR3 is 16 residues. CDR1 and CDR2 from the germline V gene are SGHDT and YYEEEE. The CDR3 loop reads CASSYYGLAENNEQFF. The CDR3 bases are TGTGCCAGCAGCTACTATGGCCTAGCGGAGAACAATGAGCAGTTCTTC.

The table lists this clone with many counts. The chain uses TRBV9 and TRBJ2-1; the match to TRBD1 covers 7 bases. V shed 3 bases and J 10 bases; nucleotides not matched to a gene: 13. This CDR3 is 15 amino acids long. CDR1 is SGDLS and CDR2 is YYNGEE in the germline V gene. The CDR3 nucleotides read TGTGCCAGCAGCGGAACAGGGGCCAGGGTTTTGGAGCAGTTCTTC. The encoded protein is CASSGTGARVLEQFF.

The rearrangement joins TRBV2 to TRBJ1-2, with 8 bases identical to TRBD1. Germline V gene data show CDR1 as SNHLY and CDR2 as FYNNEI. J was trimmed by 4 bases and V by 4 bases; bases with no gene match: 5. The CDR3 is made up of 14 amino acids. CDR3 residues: CASSGSGGSYGYTF. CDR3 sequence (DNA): TGTGCCAGCAGTGGGTCAGGGGGCAGCTATGGCTACACCTTC.

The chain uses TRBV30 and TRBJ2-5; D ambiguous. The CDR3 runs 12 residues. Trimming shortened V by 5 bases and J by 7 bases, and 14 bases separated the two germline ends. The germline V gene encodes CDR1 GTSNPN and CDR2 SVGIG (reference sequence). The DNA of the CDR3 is TGTGCCTGGTGTAGGGAACTGGGGACCCAGTACTTC. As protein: CAWCRELGTQYF.

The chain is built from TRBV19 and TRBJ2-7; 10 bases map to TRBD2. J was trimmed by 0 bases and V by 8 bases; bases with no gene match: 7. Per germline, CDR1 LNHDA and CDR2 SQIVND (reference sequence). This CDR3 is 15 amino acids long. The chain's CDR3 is CASAPSGRVSYEQYF. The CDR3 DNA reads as TGTGCCAGTGCCCCGAGCGGGAGGGTCTCCTACGAGCAGTACTTC.

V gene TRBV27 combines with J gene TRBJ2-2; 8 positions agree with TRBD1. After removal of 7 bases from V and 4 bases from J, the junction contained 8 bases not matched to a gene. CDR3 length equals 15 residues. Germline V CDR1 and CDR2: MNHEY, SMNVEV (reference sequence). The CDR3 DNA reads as TGTGCCAGCAACAACAGGGGGACGGGCACCGGGGAGCTGTTTTTT. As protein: CASNNRGTGTGELFF.

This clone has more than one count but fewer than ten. CDR3 bases: TGTGCCAGCAGCCCCTCCCCGGACAGCCTCTATGGCTACACCTTC. Protein: CASSPSPDSLYGYTF. The J gene is TRBJ1-2, the V gene TRBV27, with D perhaps matching TRBD1 (6 bases). The germline V gene has CDR1 MNHEY and CDR2 SMNVEV (reference sequence). The CDR3 sequence is 15 residues long. Trimming left V 6 bases short and J 4 bases short, with 18 bases between.

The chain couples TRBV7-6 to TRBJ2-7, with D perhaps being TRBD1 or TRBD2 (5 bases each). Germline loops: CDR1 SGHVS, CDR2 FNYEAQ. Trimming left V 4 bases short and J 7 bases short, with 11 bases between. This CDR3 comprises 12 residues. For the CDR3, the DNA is TGTGCCAGCAGCTGGGGGTCGGGAGAGCAGTACTTC. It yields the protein CASSWGSGEQYF.

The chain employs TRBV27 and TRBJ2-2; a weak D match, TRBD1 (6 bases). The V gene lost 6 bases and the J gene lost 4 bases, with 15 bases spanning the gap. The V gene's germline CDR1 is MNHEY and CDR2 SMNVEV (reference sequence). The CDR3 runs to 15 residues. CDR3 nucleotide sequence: TGTGCCAGCAGGAGAAACAGGGACGGCACCGGGGAGCTGTTTTTT. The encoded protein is CASRRNRDGTGELFF.

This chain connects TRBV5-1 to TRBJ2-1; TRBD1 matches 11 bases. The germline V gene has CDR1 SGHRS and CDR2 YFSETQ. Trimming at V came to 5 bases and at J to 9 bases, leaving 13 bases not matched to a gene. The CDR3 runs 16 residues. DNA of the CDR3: TGCGCCAGCAGGCTTGGACAGGGGGCCAAGAGTGGTGAGCAGTTCTTC. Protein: CASRLGQGAKSGEQFF.

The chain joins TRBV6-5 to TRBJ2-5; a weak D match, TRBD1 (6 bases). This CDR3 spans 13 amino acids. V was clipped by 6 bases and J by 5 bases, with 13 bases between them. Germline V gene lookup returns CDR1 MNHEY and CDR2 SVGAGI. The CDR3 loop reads CASSGQLGETQYF. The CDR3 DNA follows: TGTGCCAGCAGCGGACAGCTTGGGGAGACCCAGTACTTC.

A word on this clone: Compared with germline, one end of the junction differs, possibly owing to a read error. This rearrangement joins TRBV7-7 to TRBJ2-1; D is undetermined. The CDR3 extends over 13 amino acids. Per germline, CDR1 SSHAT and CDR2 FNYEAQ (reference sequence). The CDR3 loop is CASSSDAHNEQFF. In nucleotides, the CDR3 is TGTGCTAGCAGCTCGGACGCCCACAATGAGCAGTTCTTC.

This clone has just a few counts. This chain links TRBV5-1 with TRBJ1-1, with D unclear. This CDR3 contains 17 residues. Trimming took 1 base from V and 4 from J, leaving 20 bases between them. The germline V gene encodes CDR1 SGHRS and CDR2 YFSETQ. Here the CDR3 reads CASSLRPGEGRGTEAFF. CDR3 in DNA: TGCGCCAGCAGCTTGCGCCCCGGGGAGGGTCGGGGCACTGAAGCTTTCTTT.